The source of this T cell receptor (beta chain) is a study of radiation and T cells in renal cell carcinoma. Study-wide results and limits: No pretreatment tumor biopsies were available for baseline clonotypes.

Time point given: blood 4 weeks post-SBRT, at nephrectomy. Treatment of the sample: 15 Gy SBRT to primary tumor, nephrectomy 4 weeks later. Nephrectomy followed 15 Gy stereotactic body radiation by 4 weeks. Blood was sampled at baseline, 2 weeks and 4 weeks after SBRT. The patient's renal cell carcinoma had clear cell pathology. For this clone: Its antigen is not known.

Measured with immunoSEQ multiplex PCR; TCRdb has only the in-frame clones, and not every one. The sample includes roughly 86,000 clones, 85% seen only once; the top ten take around 9.1%. The sequence derives from a man in his fifties with renal cell carcinoma. Here the sequenced sample was blood, taken from a patient whose treatment included radiotherapy and nephrectomy.

The CDR3 reads CASRAVSSPGRYTF. In DNA form, the CDR3 reads TGTGCCAGCAGGGCGGTTAGCAGCCCGGGCCGCTACACCTTC. The chain couples TRBV2 to TRBJ1-2; D call uncertain. The length of the CDR3 is 14 residues. Trimming left V 6 bases short and J 9 bases short, with 20 bases between. Germline CDR1 reads SNHLY; CDR2 reads FYNNEI.